This T cell receptor beta chain comes out of a study of control samples from healthy donors and cancer patients. CDR1 is GTSNPN and CDR2 is SVGIG in the germline V gene (reference sequence). Deletions cut 3 bases from V and 0 bases from J, with 12 bases between. CDR3 length equals 15 residues. The repertoire was sequenced with immunoSEQ multiplex PCR; TCRdb's copy has only in-frame clones and lacks some. The repertoire holds around 20,000 clones, roughly 80% seen once, with about 30% in the top ten. This receptor was obtained from a man older than 75 with head and neck cancer. Sequencing was carried out using PBMCs. The V call is TRBV30, the J call TRBJ1-5; D not certain. CDR3 coding DNA: TGTGCCTGGAGGGGATTGGCTTGTAGCAATCAGCCCCAGCATTTT. Translated, it gives CAWRGLACSNQPQHF.